A selection of T cell receptor beta chains follows, all from one sample in a study of blood T cell repertoires in COVID-19. Profiling relied on immunoSEQ multiplex PCR, and the TCRdb table lists in-frame clones only, not all of them. The data hold roughly 90,000 clones, with more than 70% observed a single time. Source material: peripheral blood. All receptors derive from a man aged 45 to 65 with acute or convalescent COVID-19. Both conserved end residues are part of each CDR3. Each record gives: J gene, D gene, V gene, clone size, CDR3 length, CDR3 DNA, CDR3 protein. A D gene is named only where the DNA matches it firmly. The size of a clone is reported for some rows only, either as once, few or many, or as a class for expanded clones.

TRBJ1-1 . TRBV7-9 . 14 TGTGCCAGCAGCTACCGGACAGAAGCTTCTAAAGCTTTCTTT CASSYRTEASKAFF
TRBJ1-3 TRBD1 TRBV25-1 . 15 TGTGCCAGCAGTATTGGGACAGCCTCTGGAAACACCATATATTTT CASSIGTASGNTIYF
TRBJ1-1 . TRBV7-2 . 16 TGTGCCAGCAGCTTAGTGTCAGGGTCGGGGAACACTGAAGCTTTCTTT CASSLVSGSGNTEAFF
TRBJ1-5 . TRBV5-5 . 15 TGTGCCAGCAGCCGACAATGGGGGAGGGATCAGCCCCAGCATTTT CASSRQWGRDQPQHF
TRBJ1-1 . TRBV19 . 12 TGTGCCAGTAGTATGGCAAGTACTGAAGCTTTCTTT CASSMASTEAFF
TRBJ1-6 TRBD1 TRBV30 . 13 TGTGCCCAACGAAGGGACAGGGATTCACCCCTCCACTTT CAQRRDRDSPLHF
TRBJ2-3 . TRBV6-2/TRBV6-3 . 15 TGTGCCAGCAGTTACTCGGCCAGGGAAACAGATACGCAGTATTTT CASSYSARETDTQYF
TRBJ1-1 . TRBV27 . 13 TGTGCCAGCAGTTTATACCGGGGAACTGAAGCTTTCTTT CASSLYRGTEAFF
TRBJ2-7 TRBD1 TRBV5-1 . 14 TGCGCCAGCAGCTTGTACACAGGGGGCAACGAGCAGTACTTC CASSLYTGGNEQYF
TRBJ1-2 . TRBV6-5 . 11 TGTGCCAGCAGTTACGAGGGAGAAGACACCTTC CASSYEGEDTF
TRBJ2-5 . TRBV21-1 . 17 TGTGCCAGCAGCGTGCACTTCGGGGGGGGACCTCAAGAGACCCAGTACTTC CASSVHFGGGPQETQYF
TRBJ2-7 TRBD1 TRBV2 . 14 TGTGCCAGCAGACCACAGGGGGTCTCCTACGAGCAGTACTTC CASRPQGVSYEQYF
TRBJ1-1 TRBD1 TRBV18 . 14 TGTGCCAGCTCCCTAGACAGGGGAGTGGGTTGGGCTTTCTTT CASSLDRGVGWAFF
TRBJ2-7 TRBD1 TRBV5-5 . 16 TGTGCCAGCAGCCCCCCATTGACAGGGAACATCGACGAGCAGTACTTC CASSPPLTGNIDEQYF
TRBJ2-7 . TRBV7-2 once 14 TGTGCCAGCAGCTTAGAACGGAGCTCCTACGAGCAGTACTTC CASSLERSSYEQYF
TRBJ2-2 . TRBV24-1 few 16 TGTGCCACCAGTGATTTCAAGGACAGAAGGACCGGGGAGCTGTTTTTT CATSDFKDRRTGELFF
TRBJ1-2 TRBD1 TRBV5-6 . 14 TGTGCCAGCAGCTTGGGGCAGGGGGCGGGCGGCTACACCTTC CASSLGQGAGGYTF
TRBJ2-3 TRBD2 TRBV15 . 15 TGTGCCACCAGCGGAGCGGGAGGGAACTCAGATACGCAGTATTTT CATSGAGGNSDTQYF
TRBJ1-2 . TRBV2 . 17 TGTGCCAGCAGTGCACCAGGGCTATCAACCTCGAGCTATGGCTACACCTTC CASSAPGLSTSSYGYTF
TRBJ1-1 TRBD1 TRBV29-1 . 12 TGCAGCGGACAGGGGGAATGGACTGAAGCTTTCTTT CSGQGEWTEAFF
TRBJ2-2 TRBD2 TRBV7-2 . 15 TGTGCCAGCAGCTACGGGGGGGTCTCGGCCGGGGAGCTGTTTTTT CASSYGGVSAGELFF
TRBJ2-1 . TRBV29-1 . 12 TGCAGCGTCGGAAGTCAGGGAAATGAGCAGTTCTTC CSVGSQGNEQFF